This T cell receptor beta chain emerged from a study of identical twins. Whole-study results and caveats: The abundant beta clonotypes from cord blood had fewer insertions, and memory repertoires had none of this.

Template switching added a universal primer binding site, and final cDNA carried unique molecular identifiers. From the 5' RACE reads, TCRdb called clonotypes with MiXCR, one entry per CDR3 protein. The sample lists about 700,000 distinct CDR3 sequences, more than 6.5% occurring once. Comment on this clonotype: Its specificity is unknown.

This CDR3 has 16 amino acids. The junction had 5 bases not matched to a gene; V was cut back by 5 bases and J by 0 bases. Germline V gene sequence: CDR1 SEHNR, CDR2 FQNEAQ (reference sequence). These same data were also listed under a study on yellow fever vaccine responses in identical twins.

The source of this sequence is a woman between 18 and 29 years old in good health. Material: PBMCs. The genes are TRBV7-9 and TRBJ2-1; 9 bases fit TRBD2. CDR3 residues: CASSPTSGPSYNEQFF. For the CDR3, the DNA is TGTGCCAGCAGCCCTACTAGCGGGCCCTCCTACAATGAGCAGTTCTTC.